The clone carrying this TCR beta chain was detected only once. Antigen unknown. The source of the sample is a study of cytomegalovirus exposure and HLA in healthy donors. Study-level results: Analysis was carried out at a later point, and it linked a missense DCLRE1C variant to TCR beta V- and J-gene trimming. Reports indicated that the classifier achieved high specificity and sensitivity in diagnosing cytomegalovirus status. Within an earlier analysis, most TCR beta V segments proved productive either about 90% or about 30% of the time. Near-uniform donor sequencing depth was presumed by presence/absence analyses.

Trimming shortened V by 5 bases and J by 12 bases, and 17 bases separated the two germline ends. Germline lookup yields CDR1 SGHTA and CDR2 FQGNSA. The CDR3 is 13 residues long. The PCR used 60 Vbeta and 13 Jbeta primers. Using immunoSEQ multiplex PCR, the repertoire was profiled, and TCRdb retains in-frame clones only, with some absent. The sample has 200,000 to 250,000 clones; over 65% are singletons. This chain links TRBV7-2 with TRBJ1-5; D is ambiguous. The clonotype was recovered from a human donor in good health. Sequences were obtained from PBMCs. The CDR3 bases are TGTGCCAGCAGCCAGCAGGCAGACAAAAGCCAGCATTTT. Translating it yields CASSQQADKSQHF.